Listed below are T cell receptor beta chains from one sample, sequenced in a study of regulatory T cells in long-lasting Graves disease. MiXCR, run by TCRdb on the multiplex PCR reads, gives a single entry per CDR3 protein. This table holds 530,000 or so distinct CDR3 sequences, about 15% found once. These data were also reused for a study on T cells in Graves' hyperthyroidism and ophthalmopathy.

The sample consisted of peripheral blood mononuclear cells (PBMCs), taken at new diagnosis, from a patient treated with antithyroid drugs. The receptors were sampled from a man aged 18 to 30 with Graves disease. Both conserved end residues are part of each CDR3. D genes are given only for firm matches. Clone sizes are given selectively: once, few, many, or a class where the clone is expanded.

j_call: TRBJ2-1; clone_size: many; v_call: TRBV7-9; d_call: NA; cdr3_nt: TGTGCCAGCAGCTTAGCCGCCCTAGCCAATGAGCAGTTCTTC; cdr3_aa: CASSLAALANEQFF
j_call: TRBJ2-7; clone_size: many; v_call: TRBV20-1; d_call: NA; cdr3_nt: TGCAGTGCTAGAGATAGGGCAGGGAGCTACGAGCAGTACTTC; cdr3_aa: CSARDRAGSYEQYF
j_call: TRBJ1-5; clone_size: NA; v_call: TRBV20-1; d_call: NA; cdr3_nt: TGCAGTGCTAGAGATCCTCTGTCCGCTATTGGGCATTTT; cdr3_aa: CSARDPLSAIGHF
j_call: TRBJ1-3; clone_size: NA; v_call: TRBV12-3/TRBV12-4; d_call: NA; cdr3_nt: TGTGCCAGCAGTTTATCGGTGTTGGGAAACACCATATATTTT; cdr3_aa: CASSLSVLGNTIYF
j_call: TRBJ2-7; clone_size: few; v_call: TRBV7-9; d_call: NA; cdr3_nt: TGTGCCAGCAGCTTAGTTGGATCTCCGGGCGAGCAGTACTTC; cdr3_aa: CASSLVGSPGEQYF
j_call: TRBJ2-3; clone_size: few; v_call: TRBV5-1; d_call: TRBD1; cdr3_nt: TGCGCCAGCAGCCCCGACAGGGGGCAAGGAGATACGCAGTATTTT; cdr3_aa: CASSPDRGQGDTQYF
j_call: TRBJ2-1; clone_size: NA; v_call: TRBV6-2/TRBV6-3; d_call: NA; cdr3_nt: TGTGCCAGCAGTTACGGTCAGGGCTCCTACAATGAGCAGTTCTTC; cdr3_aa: CASSYGQGSYNEQFF
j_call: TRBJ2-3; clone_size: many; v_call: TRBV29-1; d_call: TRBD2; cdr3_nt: TGCAGCGTTGAGGCCGAATACGGGAGGGCCGGCAATACGCAGTATTTT; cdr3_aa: CSVEAEYGRAGNTQYF
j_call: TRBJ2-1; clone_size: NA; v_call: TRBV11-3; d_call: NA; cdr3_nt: TGTGCCAGCAGCCAAGACCGAGGGCCGTGGAATGAGCAGTTCTTC; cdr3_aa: CASSQDRGPWNEQFF
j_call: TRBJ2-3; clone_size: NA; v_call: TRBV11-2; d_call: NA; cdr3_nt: TGTGCCAGCAGCTTAGAGTCCCGGGATGGGATTTCAACGCAGTATTTT; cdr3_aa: CASSLESRDGISTQYF
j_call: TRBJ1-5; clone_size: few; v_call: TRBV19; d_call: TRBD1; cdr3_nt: TGTGCCAGTAGTATGGGACAGGCCTACAATCAGCCCCAGCATTTT; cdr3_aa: CASSMGQAYNQPQHF
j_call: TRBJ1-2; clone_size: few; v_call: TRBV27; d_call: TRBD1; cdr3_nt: TGTGCCAGCAGTTCCTTGAACAGGGGGTCAGACTATGGCTACACCTTC; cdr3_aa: CASSSLNRGSDYGYTF
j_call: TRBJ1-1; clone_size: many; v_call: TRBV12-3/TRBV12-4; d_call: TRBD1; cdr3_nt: TGTGCCAGCAGTATTGGACAGGGTATCAGGAACACTGAAGCTTTCTTT; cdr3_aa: CASSIGQGIRNTEAFF
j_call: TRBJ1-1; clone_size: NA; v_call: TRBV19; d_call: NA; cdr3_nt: TGTGCCAGTAGTATAGAAGGGGCCCGAAGCCGGAACACTGAAGCTTTCTTT; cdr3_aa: CASSIEGARSRNTEAFF
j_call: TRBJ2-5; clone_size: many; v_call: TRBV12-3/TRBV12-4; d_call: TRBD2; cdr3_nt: TGTGCCAGCAGTTCTCTGTTGTTGCAGAGACTAGCAGCAGCACCCGGGACCCAGTACTTC; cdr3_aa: CASSSLLLQRLAAAPGTQYF
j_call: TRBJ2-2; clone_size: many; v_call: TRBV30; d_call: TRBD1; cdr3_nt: TGTGCCTGTTCCGGGACAGGGGGATTCACCGGGGAGCTGTTTTTT; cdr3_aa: CACSGTGGFTGELFF
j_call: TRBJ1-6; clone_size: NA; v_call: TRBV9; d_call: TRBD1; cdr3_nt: TGTGCCAGCAGCTTCAGGGGGCGATCACCCCTCCACTTT; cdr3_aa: CASSFRGRSPLHF
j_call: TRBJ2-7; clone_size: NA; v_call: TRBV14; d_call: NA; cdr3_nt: TGTGCCAGCAGCCACGCGGGGGAGCAGTACTTC; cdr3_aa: CASSHAGEQYF
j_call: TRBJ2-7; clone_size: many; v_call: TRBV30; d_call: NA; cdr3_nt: TGTGCCTGGAGTAAAAGCTCCTACGAGCAGTACTTC; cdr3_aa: CAWSKSSYEQYF
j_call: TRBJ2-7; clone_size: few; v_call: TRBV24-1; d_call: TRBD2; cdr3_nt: TGTGCCACCAGTGTCGGACTAGCGGGAGGCGAGCAGTACTTC; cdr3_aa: CATSVGLAGGEQYF
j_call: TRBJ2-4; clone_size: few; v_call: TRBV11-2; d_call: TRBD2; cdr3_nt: TGTGCCAGCAGCTTTTCTTCCGGGACTAGCGGGAGAAAAAACATTCAGTACTTC; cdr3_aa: CASSFSSGTSGRKNIQYF
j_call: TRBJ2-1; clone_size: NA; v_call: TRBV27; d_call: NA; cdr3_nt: TGTGCCAGCAGTTTATTCGACCACACACCGTCGGGTTACAATGAGCAGTTCTTC; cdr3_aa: CASSLFDHTPSGYNEQFF
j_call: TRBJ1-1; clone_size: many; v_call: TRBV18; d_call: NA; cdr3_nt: TGTGCCAGCTCAACCCTGGGGTGGTATCGGGACACTGAAGCTTTCTTT; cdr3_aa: CASSTLGWYRDTEAFF
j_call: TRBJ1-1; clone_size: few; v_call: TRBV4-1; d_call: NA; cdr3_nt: TGCGCCAGCAGCCAAGTGAGCGGGGGGTTAAACACTGAAGCTTTCTTT; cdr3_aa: CASSQVSGGLNTEAFF
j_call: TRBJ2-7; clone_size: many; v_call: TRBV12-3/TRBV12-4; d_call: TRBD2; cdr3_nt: TGTGCCAGCCGAAAAGTAGGGACTAGCGGGAGTAGCGGGACTACCCGATGGGCCTACGAGCAGTACTTC; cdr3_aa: CASRKVGTSGSSGTTRWAYEQYF
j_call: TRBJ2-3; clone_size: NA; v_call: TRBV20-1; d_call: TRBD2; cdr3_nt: TGCAGTGCATCCCTAGCGGGAGGAGGCACAGATACGCAGTATTTT; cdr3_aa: CSASLAGGGTDTQYF
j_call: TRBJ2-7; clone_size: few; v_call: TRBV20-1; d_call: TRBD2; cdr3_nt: TGCAGTGCTAGTTCTAGCGGACCCCTCTACGAGCAGTACTTC; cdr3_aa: CSASSSGPLYEQYF
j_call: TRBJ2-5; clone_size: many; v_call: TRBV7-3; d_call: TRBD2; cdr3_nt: TGTGCCAGCAGCTTAAGACTGGGGCTAGCGGGAAGAGAGACCCAGTACTTC; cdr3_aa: CASSLRLGLAGRETQYF
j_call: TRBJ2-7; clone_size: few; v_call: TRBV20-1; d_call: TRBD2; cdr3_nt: TGCAGTGCTAGGACTAGCGGGAGGCCTACTTACGAGCAGTACTTC; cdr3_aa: CSARTSGRPTYEQYF
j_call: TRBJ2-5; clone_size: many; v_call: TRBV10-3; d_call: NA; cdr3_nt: TGTGCCATCAGTGTTGGCCTAGCGAGAGGGGAGACCCAGTACTTC; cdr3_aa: CAISVGLARGETQYF
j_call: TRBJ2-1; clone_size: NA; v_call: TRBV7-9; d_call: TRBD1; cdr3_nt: TGTGCCAGCAGCCCGCGCCTGAGACAGGGGTTGGATGAGCAGTTCTTC; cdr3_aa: CASSPRLRQGLDEQFF
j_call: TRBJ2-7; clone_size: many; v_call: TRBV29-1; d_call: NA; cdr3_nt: TGCAGCGTTGAGGGCCCTACCCCCTACGAGCAGTACTTC; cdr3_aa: CSVEGPTPYEQYF
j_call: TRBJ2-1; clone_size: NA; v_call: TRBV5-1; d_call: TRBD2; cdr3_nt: TGCGCCAGCAGCTTGGCGAGGACTAGATCGTACAATGAGCAGTTCTTC; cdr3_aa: CASSLARTRSYNEQFF
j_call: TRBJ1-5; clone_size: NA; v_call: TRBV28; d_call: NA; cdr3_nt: TGTGCCAGCATCGCTGGCCGGGGCAATCAGCCCCAGCATTTT; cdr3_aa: CASIAGRGNQPQHF
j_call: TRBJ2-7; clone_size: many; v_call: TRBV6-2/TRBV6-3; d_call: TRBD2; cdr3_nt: TGTGCCAGCAGTTCCTCCATCACTAGCGGCTACGAGCAGTACTTC; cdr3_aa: CASSSSITSGYEQYF
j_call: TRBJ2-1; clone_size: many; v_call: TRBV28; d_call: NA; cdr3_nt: TGTGCCAGCAGCCGTATCAAGAGCTCCTACAATGAGCAGTTCTTC; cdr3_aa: CASSRIKSSYNEQFF
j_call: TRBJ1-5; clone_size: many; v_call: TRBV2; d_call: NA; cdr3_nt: TGTGCCAGCAGTGAAAGTGTTAGCAATCAGCCCCAGCATTTT; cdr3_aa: CASSESVSNQPQHF
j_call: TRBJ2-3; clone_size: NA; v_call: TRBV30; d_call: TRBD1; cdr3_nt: TGTGCCTGGAGCCCACCGTATAAGACAGGGACCTTCACAGATACGCAGTATTTT; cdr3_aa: CAWSPPYKTGTFTDTQYF
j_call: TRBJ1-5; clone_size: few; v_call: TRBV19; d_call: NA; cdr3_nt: TGTGCCAGTAGTATAGGCGGTAATAGCAATCAGCCCCAGCATTTT; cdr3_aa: CASSIGGNSNQPQHF
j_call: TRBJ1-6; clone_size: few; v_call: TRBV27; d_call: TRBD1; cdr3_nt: TGTGCCAGCAGTTCGGGGACAGGGTTCGGCTATAATTCACCCCTCCACTTT; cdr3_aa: CASSSGTGFGYNSPLHF
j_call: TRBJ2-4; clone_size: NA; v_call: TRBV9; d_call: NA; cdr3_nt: TGTGCCAGCGCGGGGTCGGATGGAGCCAAAAACATTCAGTACTTC; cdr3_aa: CASAGSDGAKNIQYF
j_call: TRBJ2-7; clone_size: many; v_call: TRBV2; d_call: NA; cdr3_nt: TGTGCCAGCAGCGGGTTCAGCCTCTCCGAGCAGTACTTC; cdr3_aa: CASSGFSLSEQYF
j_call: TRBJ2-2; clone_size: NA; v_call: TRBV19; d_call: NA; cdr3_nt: TGTGCCAGTTGGACAGTCTCCGGGGAGCTGTTTTTT; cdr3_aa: CASWTVSGELFF
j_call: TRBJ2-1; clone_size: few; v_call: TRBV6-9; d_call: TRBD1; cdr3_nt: TGTGCCAGCAGTTGGGACAGCCTGAGCTCCTACAATGAGCAGTTCTTC; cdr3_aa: CASSWDSLSSYNEQFF
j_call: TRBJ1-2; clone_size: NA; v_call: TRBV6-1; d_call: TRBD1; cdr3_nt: TGTGCCAGCACAAACCGACAGGGGGACTATGGCTACACCTTC; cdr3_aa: CASTNRQGDYGYTF
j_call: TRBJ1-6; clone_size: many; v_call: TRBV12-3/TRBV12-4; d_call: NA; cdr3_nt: TGTGCCAGCAACGTCGGGGGCTATCCGTCACCCCTCCACTTT; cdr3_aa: CASNVGGYPSPLHF
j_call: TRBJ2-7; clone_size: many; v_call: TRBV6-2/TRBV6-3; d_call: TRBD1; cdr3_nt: TGTGCCAGCGTCGCGACAGGGATAAGGGAGCAGTACTTC; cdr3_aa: CASVATGIREQYF
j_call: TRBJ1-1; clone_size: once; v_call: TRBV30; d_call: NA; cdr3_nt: TGTGCCAGCCGGGGGGAGGAAGGCACTGAAGCTTTCTTT; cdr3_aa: CASRGEEGTEAFF
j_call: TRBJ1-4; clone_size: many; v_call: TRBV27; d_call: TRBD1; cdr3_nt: TGTGCCAGCAGTTTTGGTCGACAGGGGGCGGATGAAAAACTGTTTTTT; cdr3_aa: CASSFGRQGADEKLFF
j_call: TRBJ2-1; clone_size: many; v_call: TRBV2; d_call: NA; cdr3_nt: TGTGCCAGCAGTAACCGGGACACCTCCTACAATGAGCAGTTCTTC; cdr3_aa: CASSNRDTSYNEQFF
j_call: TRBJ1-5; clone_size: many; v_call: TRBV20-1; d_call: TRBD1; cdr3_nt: TGCAGTGCTAAACAGGGGGAAGGCGGTCAGCCCCAGCATTTT; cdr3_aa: CSAKQGEGGQPQHF
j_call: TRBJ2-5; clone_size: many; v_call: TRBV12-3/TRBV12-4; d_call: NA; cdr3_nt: TGTGCCAGCAGTTTACCCCTCTGGGAGACCCAGTACTTC; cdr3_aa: CASSLPLWETQYF